The clone carrying this T cell receptor (beta chain) was seen ten or more times. What it binds is unknown. TCRdb called the 5' RACE reads again in MiXCR, with one record for every CDR3 protein. The table records 150,000 or so distinct CDR3 sequences, approximately 4% of them present only once. The record originates from a study of identical twins. This CDR3 contains 20 residues. Trimming left V 0 bases short and J 0 bases short, with 20 bases between. Germline V gene data show CDR1 as MNHEY and CDR2 as SVGEGT. General study findings and limits: With monozygotic twins, out-of-frame TCR alpha sharing exceeded what models estimated. Fewer insertions were carried by abundant cord blood beta clonotypes, but none was seen in memory repertoires. There was an excess of low generation probability in the out-of-frame alpha sequences that twins shared.

The chain links TRBV6-2 or TRBV6-3 to TRBJ2-2; D is uncertain. Sequenced material: memory T cells sorted from blood. This clonotype was sampled from a man aged 18 to 30 in good health. CDR3 region: CASSYSFRVGRLANTGELFF. In nucleotides, the CDR3 is TGTGCCAGCAGTTACTCGTTTCGCGTCGGGCGACTCGCGAACACCGGGGAGCTGTTTTTT.